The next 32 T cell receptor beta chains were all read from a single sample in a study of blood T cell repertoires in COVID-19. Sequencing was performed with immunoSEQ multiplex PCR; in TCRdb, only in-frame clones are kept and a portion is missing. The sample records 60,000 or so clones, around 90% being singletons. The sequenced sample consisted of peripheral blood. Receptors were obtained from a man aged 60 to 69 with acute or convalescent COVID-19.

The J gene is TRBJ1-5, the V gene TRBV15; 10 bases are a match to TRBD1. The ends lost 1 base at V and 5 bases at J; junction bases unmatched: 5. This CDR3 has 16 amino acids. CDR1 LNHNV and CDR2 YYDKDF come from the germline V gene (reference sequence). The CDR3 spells CATSRAGQGDHQPQHF. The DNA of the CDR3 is TGTGCCACCAGCAGAGCCGGACAGGGGGATCATCAGCCCCAGCATTTT.

CDR3 bases: TGCGCCAGCAGCGTGGCGACAGGTATGAACACTGAAGCTTTCTTT. It encodes CASSVATGMNTEAFF. The V call is TRBV5-1, the J call TRBJ1-1; perhaps TRBD1 as D (6 bases). V gave up 4 bases and J gave up 0 bases, with 13 bases separating them. Germline V CDR1 and CDR2: SGHRS, YFSETQ. The CDR3 totals 15 residues.

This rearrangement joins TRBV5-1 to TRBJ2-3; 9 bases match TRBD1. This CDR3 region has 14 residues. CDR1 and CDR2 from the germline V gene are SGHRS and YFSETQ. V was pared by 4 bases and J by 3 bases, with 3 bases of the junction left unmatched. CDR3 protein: CASSLDRGTDTQYF. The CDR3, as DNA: TGCGCCAGCAGCCTGGACAGGGGAACAGATACGCAGTATTTT.

The CDR3 sequence: CASSTGTSGRREETQYF. The CDR3 DNA reads TGCGCCAGCAGCACCGGGACTAGCGGGAGACGGGAAGAGACCCAGTACTTC. V and J are TRBV5-1 and TRBJ2-5; 14 bases match TRBD2. This CDR3 region has 17 residues. Germline CDR1 reads SGHRS; CDR2 reads YFSETQ. The V and J ends lost 4 bases and 3 bases, in that order; junction bases with no gene match: 8.

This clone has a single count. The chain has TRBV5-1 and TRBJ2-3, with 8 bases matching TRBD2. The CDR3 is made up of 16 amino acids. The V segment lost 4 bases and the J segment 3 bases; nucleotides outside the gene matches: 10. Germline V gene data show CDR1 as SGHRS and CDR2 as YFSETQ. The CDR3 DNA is TGCGCCAGCAGCCTCTACACTAGCGGTATGACAGATACGCAGTATTTT. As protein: CASSLYTSGMTDTQYF.

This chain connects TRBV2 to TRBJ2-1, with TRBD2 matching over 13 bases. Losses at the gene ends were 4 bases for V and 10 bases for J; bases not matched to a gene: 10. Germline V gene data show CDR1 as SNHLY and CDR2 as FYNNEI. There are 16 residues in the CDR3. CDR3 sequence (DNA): TGTGCCAGCAGTGCCGGGACTAGCGGGAAAGTACGCGAGCAGTTCTTC. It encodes CASSAGTSGKVREQFF.

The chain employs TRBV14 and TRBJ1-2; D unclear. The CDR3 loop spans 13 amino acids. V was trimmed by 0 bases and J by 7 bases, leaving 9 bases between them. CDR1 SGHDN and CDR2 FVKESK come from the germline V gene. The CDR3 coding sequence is TGTGCCAGCAGCCAAGAAGTGGCACGTGGCTACACCTTC. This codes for CASSQEVARGYTF.

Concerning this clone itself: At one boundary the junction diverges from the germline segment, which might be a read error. The chain's CDR3 is CASSPIVYIEQFF. Written as DNA, the CDR3 is TGTGCCAGCTCACCAATCGTTTACATTGAGCAGTTCTTC. This chain joins TRBV18 and TRBJ2-1; D unresolved. The germline V gene has CDR1 KGHSH and CDR2 LQKENI. The CDR3 covers 13 residues.

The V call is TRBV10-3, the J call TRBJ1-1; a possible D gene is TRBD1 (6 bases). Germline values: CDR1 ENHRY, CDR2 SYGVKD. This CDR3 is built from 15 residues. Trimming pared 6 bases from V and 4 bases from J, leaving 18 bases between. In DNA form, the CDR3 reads TGTGCCATCAGAGAAACAATTCGACAGGCCACTGAAGCTTTCTTT. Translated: CAIRETIRQATEAFF.

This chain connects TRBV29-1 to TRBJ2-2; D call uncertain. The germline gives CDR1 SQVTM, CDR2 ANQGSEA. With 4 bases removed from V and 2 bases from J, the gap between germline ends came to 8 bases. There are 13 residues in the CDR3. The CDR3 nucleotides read TGCAGCGTTGCGCATACTAACACCGGGGAGCTGTTTTTT. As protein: CSVAHTNTGELFF.

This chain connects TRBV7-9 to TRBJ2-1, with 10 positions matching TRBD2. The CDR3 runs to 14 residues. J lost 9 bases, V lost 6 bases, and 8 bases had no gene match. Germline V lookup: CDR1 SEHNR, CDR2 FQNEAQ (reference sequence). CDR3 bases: TGTGCCAGCAGACAAGCGGGAGGGAGTATTGAGCAGTTCTTC. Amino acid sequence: CASRQAGGSIEQFF. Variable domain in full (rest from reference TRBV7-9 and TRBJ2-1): DTGVSQNPRHKITKRGQNVTFRCDPISEHNRLYWYRQTLGQGPEFLTYFQNEAQLEKSRLLSDRFSAERPKGSFSTLEIQRTEQGDSAMYLCASRQAGGSIEQFFGPGTRLTVL.

The DNA of the CDR3 is TGTGCCAGCAGTTTGGGGGACTCATGGGATGAGCAGTTCTTC. Translation gives CASSLGDSWDEQFF. The rearrangement links TRBV27 to TRBJ2-1; maybe TRBD2 (6 bases). The length of the CDR3 is 14 residues. The V end lost 3 bases, the J end lost 8 bases, and 14 bases lay between the germline ends. The germline CDR1 and CDR2 sequences are MNHEY and SMNVEV (reference sequence).

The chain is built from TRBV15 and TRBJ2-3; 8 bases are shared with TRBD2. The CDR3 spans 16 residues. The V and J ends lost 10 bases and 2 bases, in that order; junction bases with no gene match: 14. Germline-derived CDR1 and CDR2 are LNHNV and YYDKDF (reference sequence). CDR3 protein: CAIAGVTGGITDTQYF. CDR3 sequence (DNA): TGTGCCATAGCCGGGGTGACGGGAGGGATCACAGATACGCAGTATTTT.

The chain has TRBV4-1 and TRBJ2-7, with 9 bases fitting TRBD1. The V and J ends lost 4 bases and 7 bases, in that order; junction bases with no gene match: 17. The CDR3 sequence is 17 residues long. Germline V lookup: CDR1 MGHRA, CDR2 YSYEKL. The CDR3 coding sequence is TGCGCCAGCAGCCGGACCCCCCCGGGACAGGGACAAGGGGAGCAGTACTTC. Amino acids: CASSRTPPGQGQGEQYF.

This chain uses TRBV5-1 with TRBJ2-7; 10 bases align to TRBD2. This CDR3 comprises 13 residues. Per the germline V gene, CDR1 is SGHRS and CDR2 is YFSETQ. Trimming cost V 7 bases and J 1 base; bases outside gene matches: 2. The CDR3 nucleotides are TGCGCCAGCCAACTAGCGGGATCCTACGAGCAGTACTTC. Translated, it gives CASQLAGSYEQYF.

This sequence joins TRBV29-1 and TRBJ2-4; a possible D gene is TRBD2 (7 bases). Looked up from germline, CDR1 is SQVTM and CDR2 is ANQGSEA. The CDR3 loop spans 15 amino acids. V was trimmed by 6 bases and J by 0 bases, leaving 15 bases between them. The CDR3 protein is CSVGEGGLAKNIQYF. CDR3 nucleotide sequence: TGCAGCGTCGGGGAGGGGGGCTTAGCCAAAAACATTCAGTACTTC.

The CDR3 here is CASSASGTGLGTQYF. The CDR3 nucleotides read TGCGCCAGCAGCGCTTCCGGGACAGGGTTAGGTACGCAGTATTTT. This chain connects TRBV5-1 to TRBJ2-3; TRBD1 agrees at 9 bases. The CDR3 consists of 15 residues. Per germline, CDR1 SGHRS and CDR2 YFSETQ. V shed 4 bases and J 8 bases; nucleotides not matched to a gene: 11. Full variable domain (rest looked up from reference TRBV5-1 and TRBJ2-3): KAGVTQTPRYLIKTRGQQVTLSCSPISGHRSVSWYQQTPGQGLQFLFEYFSETQRNKGNFPGRFSGRQFSNSRSEMNVSTLELGDSALYLCASSASGTGLGTQYFGPGTRLTVL.

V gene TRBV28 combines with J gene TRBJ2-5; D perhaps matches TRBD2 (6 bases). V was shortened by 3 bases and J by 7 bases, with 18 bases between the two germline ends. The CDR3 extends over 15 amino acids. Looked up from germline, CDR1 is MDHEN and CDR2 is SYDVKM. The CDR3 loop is CASSLGGTRFGTQYF. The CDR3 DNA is TGTGCCAGCAGTTTGGGCGGGACCCGATTTGGGACCCAGTACTTC.

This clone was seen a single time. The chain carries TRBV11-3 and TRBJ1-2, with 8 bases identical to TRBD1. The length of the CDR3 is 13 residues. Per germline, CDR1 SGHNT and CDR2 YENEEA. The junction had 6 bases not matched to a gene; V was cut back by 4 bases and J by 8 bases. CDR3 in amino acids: CASSYTGGRGYTF. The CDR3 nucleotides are TGTGCCAGCAGCTATACAGGGGGTCGCGGCTACACCTTC. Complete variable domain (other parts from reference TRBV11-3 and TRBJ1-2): EAGVVQSPRYKIIEKKQPVAFWCNPISGHNTLYWYLQNLGQGPELLIRYENEEAVDDSQLPKDRFSAERLKGVDSTLKIQPAELGDSAVYLCASSYTGGRGYTFGSGTRLTVV.

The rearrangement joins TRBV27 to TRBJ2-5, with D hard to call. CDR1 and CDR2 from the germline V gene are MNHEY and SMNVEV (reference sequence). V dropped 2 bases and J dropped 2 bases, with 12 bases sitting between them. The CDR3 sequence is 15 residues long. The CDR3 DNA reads TGTGCCAGCAGTTTACGTTTTACAGATCAAGAGACCCAGTACTTC. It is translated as CASSLRFTDQETQYF.

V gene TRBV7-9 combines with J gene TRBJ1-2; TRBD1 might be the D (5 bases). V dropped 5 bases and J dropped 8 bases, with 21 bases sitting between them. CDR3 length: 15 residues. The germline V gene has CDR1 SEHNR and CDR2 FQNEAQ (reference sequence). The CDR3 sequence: CASSDTNRRISGYTF. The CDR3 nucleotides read TGTGCCAGCAGCGACACAAACAGGCGCATATCGGGCTACACCTTC. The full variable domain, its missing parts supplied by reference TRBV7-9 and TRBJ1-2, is DTGVSQNPRHKITKRGQNVTFRCDPISEHNRLYWYRQTLGQGPEFLTYFQNEAQLEKSRLLSDRFSAERPKGSFSTLEIQRTEQGDSAMYLCASSDTNRRISGYTFGSGTRLTVV.

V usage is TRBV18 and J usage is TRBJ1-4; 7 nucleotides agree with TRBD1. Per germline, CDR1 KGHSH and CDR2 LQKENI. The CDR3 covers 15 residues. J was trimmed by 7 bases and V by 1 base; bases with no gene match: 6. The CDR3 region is CASSPQIDRAEKLFF. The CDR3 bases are TGTGCCAGCTCACCACAGATTGACAGGGCTGAAAAACTGTTTTTT.

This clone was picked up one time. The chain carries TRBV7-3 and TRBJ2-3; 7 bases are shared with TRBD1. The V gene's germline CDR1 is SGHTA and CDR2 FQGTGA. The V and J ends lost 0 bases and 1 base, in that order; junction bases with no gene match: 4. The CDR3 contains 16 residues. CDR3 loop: CASSLTRGPGTDTQYF. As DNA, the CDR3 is TGTGCCAGCAGCTTAACGAGGGGGCCAGGCACAGATACGCAGTATTTT. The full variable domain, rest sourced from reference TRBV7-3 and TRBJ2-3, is GAGVSQTPSNKVTEKGKYVELRCDPISGHTALYWYRQSLGQGPEFLIYFQGTGAADDSGLPNDRFFAVRPEGSVSTLKIQRTERGDSAVYLCASSLTRGPGTDTQYFGPGTRLTVL.

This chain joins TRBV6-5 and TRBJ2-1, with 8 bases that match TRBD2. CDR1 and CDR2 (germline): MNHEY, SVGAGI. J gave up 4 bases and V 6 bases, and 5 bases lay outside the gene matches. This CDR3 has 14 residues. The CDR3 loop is CASSRSGIYNEQFF. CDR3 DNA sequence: TGTGCCAGCAGCCGTAGCGGGATTTACAATGAGCAGTTCTTC.

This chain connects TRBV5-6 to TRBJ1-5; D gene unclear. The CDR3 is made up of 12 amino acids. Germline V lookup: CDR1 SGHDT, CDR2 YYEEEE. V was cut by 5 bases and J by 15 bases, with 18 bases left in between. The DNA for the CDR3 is TGTGCCAGCAGGCCTGCGCCGGGCGGGCGGCATTTT. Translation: CASRPAPGGRHF.

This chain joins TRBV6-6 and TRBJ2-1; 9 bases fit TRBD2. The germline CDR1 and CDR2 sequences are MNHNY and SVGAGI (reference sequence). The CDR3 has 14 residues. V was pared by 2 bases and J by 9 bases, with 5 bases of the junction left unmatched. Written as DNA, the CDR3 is TGTGCCAGCAGTTACACCCTAGCGGGAAGTGAGCAGTTCTTC. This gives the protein CASSYTLAGSEQFF.

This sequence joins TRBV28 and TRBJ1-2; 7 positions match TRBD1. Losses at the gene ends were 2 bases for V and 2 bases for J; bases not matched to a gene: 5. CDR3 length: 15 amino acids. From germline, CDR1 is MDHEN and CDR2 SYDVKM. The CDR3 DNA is TGTGCCAGCAGTTTACTCCAGGGGGTGAACTATGGCTACACCTTC. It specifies CASSLLQGVNYGYTF.

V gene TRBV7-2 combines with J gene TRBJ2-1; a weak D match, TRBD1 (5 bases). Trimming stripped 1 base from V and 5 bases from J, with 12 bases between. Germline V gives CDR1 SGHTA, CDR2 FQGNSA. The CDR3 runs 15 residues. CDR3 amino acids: CASSLDRQPHNEQFF. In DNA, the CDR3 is TGTGCCAGCAGCTTAGATCGACAGCCACACAATGAGCAGTTCTTC. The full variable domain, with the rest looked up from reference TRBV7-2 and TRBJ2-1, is GAGVSQSPSNKVTEKGKDVELRCDPISGHTALYWYRQSLGQGLEFLIYFQGNSAPDKSGLPSDRFSAERTGGSVSTLTIQRTQQEDSAVYLCASSLDRQPHNEQFFGPGTRLTVL.

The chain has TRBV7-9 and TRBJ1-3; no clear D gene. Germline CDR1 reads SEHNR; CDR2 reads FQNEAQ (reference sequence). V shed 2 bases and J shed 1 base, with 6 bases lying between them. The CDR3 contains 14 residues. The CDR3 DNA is TGTGCCAGCAGCTTACGGGGTTCTGGAAACACCATATATTTT. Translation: CASSLRGSGNTIYF.

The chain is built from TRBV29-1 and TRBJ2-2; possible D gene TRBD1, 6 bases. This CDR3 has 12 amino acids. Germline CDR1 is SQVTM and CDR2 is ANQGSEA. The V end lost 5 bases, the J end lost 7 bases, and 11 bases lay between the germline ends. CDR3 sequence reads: CSVLGAGGELFF. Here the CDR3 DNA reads TGCAGCGTTCTGGGGGCCGGCGGGGAGCTGTTTTTT.

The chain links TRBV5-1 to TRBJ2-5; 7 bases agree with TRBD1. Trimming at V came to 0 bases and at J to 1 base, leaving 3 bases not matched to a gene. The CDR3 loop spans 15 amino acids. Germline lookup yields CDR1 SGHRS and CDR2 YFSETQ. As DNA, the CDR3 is TGCGCCAGCAGCTTGGAAGGGGGCGGCCAAGAGACCCAGTACTTC. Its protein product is CASSLEGGGQETQYF. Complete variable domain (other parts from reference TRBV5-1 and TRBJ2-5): KAGVTQTPRYLIKTRGQQVTLSCSPISGHRSVSWYQQTPGQGLQFLFEYFSETQRNKGNFPGRFSGRQFSNSRSEMNVSTLELGDSALYLCASSLEGGGQETQYFGPGTRLLVL.

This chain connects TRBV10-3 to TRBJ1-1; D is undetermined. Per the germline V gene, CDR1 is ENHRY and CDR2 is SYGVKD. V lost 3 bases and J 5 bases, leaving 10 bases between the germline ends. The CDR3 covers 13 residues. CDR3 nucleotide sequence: TGTGCCATCAGTGAAACCCCGAGGACTGAAGCTTTCTTT. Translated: CAISETPRTEAFF.